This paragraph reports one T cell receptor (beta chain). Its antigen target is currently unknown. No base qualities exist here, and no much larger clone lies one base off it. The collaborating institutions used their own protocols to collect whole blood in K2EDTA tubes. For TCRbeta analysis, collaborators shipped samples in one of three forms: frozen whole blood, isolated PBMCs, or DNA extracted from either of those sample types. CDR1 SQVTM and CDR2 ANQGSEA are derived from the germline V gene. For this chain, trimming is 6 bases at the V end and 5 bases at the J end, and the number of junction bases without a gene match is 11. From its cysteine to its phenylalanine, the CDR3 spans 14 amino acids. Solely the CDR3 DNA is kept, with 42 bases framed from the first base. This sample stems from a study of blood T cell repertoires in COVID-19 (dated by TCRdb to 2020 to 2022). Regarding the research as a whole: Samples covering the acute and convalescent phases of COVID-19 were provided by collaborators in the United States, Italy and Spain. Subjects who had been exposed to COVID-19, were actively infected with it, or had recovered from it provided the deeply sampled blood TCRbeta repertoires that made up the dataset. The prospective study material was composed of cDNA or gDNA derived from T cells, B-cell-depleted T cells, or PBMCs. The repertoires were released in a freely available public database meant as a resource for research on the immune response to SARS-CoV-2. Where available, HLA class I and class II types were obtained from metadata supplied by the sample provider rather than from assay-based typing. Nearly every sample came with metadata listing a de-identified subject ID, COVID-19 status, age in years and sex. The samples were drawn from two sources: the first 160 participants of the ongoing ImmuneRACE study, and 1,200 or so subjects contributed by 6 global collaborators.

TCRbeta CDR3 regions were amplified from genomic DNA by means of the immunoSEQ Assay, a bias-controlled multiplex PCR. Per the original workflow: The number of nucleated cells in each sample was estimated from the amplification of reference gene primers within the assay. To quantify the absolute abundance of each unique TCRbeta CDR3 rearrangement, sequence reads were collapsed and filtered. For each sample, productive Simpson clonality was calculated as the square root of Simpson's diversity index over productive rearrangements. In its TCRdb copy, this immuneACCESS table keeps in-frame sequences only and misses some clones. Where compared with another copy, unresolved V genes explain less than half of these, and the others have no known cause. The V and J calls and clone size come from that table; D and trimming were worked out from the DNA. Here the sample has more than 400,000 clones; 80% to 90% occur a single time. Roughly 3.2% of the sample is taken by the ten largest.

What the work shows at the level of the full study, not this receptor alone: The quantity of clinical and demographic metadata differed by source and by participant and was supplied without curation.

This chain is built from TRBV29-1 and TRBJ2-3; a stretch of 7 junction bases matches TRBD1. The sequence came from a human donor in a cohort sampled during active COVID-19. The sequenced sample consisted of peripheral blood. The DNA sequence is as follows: TGCAGCGTGATTGATCGGGCAGGGGGAGATACGCAGTATTTT. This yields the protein CSVIDRAGGDTQYF.